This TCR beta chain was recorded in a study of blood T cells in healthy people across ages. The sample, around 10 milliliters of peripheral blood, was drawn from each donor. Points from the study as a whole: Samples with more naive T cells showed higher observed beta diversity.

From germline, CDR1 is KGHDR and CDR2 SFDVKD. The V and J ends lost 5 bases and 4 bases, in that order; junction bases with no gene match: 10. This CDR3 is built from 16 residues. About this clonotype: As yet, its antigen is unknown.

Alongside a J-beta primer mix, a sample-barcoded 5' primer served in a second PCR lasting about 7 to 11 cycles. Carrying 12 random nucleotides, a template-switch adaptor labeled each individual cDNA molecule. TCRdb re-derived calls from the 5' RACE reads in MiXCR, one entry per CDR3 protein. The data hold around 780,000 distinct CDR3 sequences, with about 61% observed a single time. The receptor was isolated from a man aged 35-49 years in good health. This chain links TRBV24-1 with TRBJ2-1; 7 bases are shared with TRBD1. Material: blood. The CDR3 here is CATSASGGKLYNEQFF. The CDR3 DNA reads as TGTGCCACCAGTGCCTCAGGGGGAAAACTTTACAATGAGCAGTTCTTC.